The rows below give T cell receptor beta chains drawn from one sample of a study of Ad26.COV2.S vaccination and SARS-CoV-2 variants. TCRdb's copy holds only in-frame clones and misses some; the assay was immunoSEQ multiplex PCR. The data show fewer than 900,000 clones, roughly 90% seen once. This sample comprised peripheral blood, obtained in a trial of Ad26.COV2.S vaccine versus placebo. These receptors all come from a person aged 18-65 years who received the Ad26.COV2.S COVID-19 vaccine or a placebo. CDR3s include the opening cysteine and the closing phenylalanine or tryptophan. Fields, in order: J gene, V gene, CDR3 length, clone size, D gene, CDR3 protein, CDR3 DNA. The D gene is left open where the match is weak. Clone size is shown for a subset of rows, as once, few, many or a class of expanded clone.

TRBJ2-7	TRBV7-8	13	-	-	CASSLLEVYEQYF	TGTGCCAGCAGCTTATTAGAGGTCTACGAGCAGTACTTC
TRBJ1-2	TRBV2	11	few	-	CASSDRSGYTF	TGTGCCAGCAGCGACAGGAGTGGCTACACCTTC
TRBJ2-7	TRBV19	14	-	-	CASSMARDYYEQYF	TGTGCCAGTAGTATGGCCAGGGATTACTACGAGCAGTACTTC
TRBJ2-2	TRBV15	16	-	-	CATSSWADVNTGELFF	TGTGCCACCAGCAGTTGGGCGGATGTGAACACCGGGGAGCTGTTTTTT
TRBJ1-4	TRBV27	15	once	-	CASRAWGSASEKLFF	TGTGCCAGCAGGGCTTGGGGCAGCGCGTCGGAAAAACTGTTTTTT
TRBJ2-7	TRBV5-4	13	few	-	CASSLRGSYEQYF	TGTGCCAGCAGCTTGAGGGGTTCCTACGAGCAGTACTTC
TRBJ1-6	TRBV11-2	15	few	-	CASSLVGRYNSPLHF	TGTGCCAGCAGCTTAGTCGGACGGTATAATTCACCCCTCCACTTT
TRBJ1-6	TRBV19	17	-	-	CASTTIEGRTYNSPLHF	TGTGCCAGTACCACTATAGAAGGGAGGACCTATAATTCACCCCTCCACTTT
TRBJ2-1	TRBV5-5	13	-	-	CASSLNDYNEQFF	TGTGCCAGCAGCTTGAACGACTACAATGAGCAGTTCTTC
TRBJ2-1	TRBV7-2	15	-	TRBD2	CASSLYAGAYNEQFF	TGTGCCAGCAGCTTATACGCGGGAGCTTACAATGAGCAGTTCTTC
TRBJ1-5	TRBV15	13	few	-	CATSSDPRQPQHF	TGTGCCACCAGCTCTGACCCGAGGCAGCCCCAGCATTTT
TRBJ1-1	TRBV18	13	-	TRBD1	CASARDRHTEAFF	TGTGCCAGCGCCAGGGACAGACACACTGAAGCTTTCTTT
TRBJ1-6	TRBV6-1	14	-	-	CASSEMGRSSPLHF	TGTGCCAGCAGTGAAATGGGCAGATCCTCACCCCTCCACTTT
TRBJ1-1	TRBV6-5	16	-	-	CASSYSIRGENTEAFF	TGTGCCAGCAGTTACTCGATTAGGGGAGAGAACACTGAAGCTTTCTTT
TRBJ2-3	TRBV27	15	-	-	CASSLSGGQTDTQYF	TGTGCCAGCAGTTTAAGTGGGGGCCAGACAGATACGCAGTATTTT
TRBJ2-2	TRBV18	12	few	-	CASSTSSGELFF	TGTGCCAGCTCCACCAGTTCCGGGGAGCTGTTTTTT
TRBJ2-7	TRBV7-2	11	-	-	CASSLAFEQYF	TGTGCCAGCAGCTTAGCCTTCGAGCAGTACTTC
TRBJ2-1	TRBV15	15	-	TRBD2	CATSTGTTVPNEQFF	TGTGCCACCAGCACCGGGACTACAGTACCCAATGAGCAGTTCTTC
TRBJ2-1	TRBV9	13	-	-	CASSYRDYNEQFF	TGTGCCAGCAGCTACAGGGATTACAATGAGCAGTTCTTC
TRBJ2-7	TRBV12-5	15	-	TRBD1	CASGFGTGGGYEQYF	TGTGCTAGTGGTTTCGGGACAGGGGGCGGCTACGAGCAGTACTTC
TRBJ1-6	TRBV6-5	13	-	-	CASRTASNSPLHF	TGTGCCAGCCGGACAGCTTCTAATTCACCCCTCCACTTT
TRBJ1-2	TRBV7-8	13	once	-	CASSRGRTWGYTF	TGTGCCAGCAGCAGGGGTCGTACTTGGGGCTACACCTTC
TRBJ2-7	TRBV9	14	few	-	CASSNGLSSYEQYF	TGTGCCAGCAGCAATGGTTTGAGCTCCTACGAGCAGTACTTC
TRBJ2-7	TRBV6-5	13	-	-	CASGAGINSEQYF	TGTGCCAGCGGGGCAGGGATTAATTCCGAGCAGTACTTC
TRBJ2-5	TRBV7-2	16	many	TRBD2	CASSLHRLAGQETQYF	TGTGCCAGCAGCTTACATCGCCTAGCGGGGCAAGAGACCCAGTACTTC
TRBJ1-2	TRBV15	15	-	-	CATSRVQGPGYGYTF	TGTGCCACCAGCAGAGTTCAGGGCCCGGGCTATGGCTACACCTTC
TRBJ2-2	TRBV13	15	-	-	CASSFRGTNTGELFF	TGTGCCAGCAGCTTCAGGGGAACGAACACCGGGGAGCTGTTTTTT
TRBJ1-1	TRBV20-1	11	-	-	CSARKPTEAFF	TGCAGTGCTAGAAAACCCACTGAAGCTTTCTTT
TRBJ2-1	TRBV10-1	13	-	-	CASSLYRGNEQFF	TGCGCCAGCAGTTTGTACCGCGGCAATGAGCAGTTCTTC
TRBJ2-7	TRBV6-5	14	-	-	CASSYGDNSYEQYF	TGTGCCAGCAGTTACGGGGACAACTCCTACGAGCAGTACTTC
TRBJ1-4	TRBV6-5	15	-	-	CASDWTGLGNEKLFF	TGTGCCAGCGATTGGACCGGCCTGGGGAATGAAAAACTGTTTTTT
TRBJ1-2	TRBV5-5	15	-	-	CASSLAGDSLYGYTF	TGTGCCAGCAGCTTGGCCGGTGACAGCCTCTATGGCTACACCTTC
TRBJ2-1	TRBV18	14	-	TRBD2	CASSPGRTSGGQFF	TGTGCCAGCTCACCAGGGAGGACTAGCGGGGGGCAGTTCTTC
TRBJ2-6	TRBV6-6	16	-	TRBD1	CATVRGRGAGANVLTF	TGTGCCACCGTCAGGGGGCGAGGGGCTGGGGCCAACGTCCTGACTTTC
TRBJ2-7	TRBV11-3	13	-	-	CASSLEGHYEQYF	TGTGCCAGCAGCTTAGAAGGTCATTACGAGCAGTACTTC
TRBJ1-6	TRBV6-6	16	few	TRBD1	CASSYSFGTGGSPLHF	TGTGCCAGCAGTTACTCGTTTGGGACAGGGGGATCACCCCTCCACTTT
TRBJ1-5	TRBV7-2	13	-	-	CASSLVGDQPQHF	TGTGCCAGCAGCTTAGTGGGGGACCAGCCCCAGCATTTT
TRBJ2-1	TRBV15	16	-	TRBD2	CATSRDRVSGNNEQFF	TGTGCCACCAGCAGAGATCGGGTTAGCGGGAACAATGAGCAGTTCTTC
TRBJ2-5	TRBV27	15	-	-	CASRRAGSGQETQYF	TGTGCCAGCAGGCGGGCCGGGAGCGGGCAAGAGACCCAGTACTTC
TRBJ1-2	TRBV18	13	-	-	CASSPPTGWGYTF	TGTGCCAGCTCACCACCGACGGGGTGGGGCTACACCTTC
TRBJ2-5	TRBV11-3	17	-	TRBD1	CASSLVAGTGGQETQYF	TGTGCCAGCAGCTTAGTGGCAGGGACAGGTGGGCAAGAGACCCAGTACTTC
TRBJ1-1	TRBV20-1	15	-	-	CSASPPVAMNTEAFF	TGCAGTGCTAGTCCCCCAGTGGCGATGAACACTGAAGCTTTCTTT
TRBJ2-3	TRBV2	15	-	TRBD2	CASSGLAGATDTQYF	TGTGCCAGCAGTGGACTAGCGGGAGCCACAGATACGCAGTATTTT
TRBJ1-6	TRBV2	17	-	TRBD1	CASDTGTAIHIDSPLHF	TGTGCCAGCGATACCGGGACAGCAATCCATATAGATTCACCCCTCCACTTT
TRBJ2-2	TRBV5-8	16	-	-	CASSLRGTGYTGELFF	TGTGCCAGCAGCTTGCGGGGGACCGGGTACACCGGGGAGCTGTTTTTT
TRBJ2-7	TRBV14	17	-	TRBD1	CASSQVRTSDRGDKQYF	TGTGCCAGCAGCCAAGTTCGAACCTCGGACAGGGGGGATAAGCAGTACTTC
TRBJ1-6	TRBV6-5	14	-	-	CASTGQHGGSPLHF	TGTGCCAGCACGGGGCAGCACGGGGGTTCACCCCTCCACTTT